These 21 T cell receptor beta chains share one sample of origin, sequenced in a study of blood T cells in healthy people across ages. Primers used in a second PCR of about 7 to 12 cycles were a sample-barcoded 5' primer and a J-beta primer mix. TCRdb used MiXCR to reprocess the 5' RACE reads, holding one entry per CDR3 protein. This table has about 1.7 million distinct CDR3 sequences, about 28% appearing once. The sequencing sample was made of blood. These receptor sequences come from a woman between 25 and 40 years old in good health.

This chain uses TRBV20-1 with TRBJ2-1; no clear D gene. The CDR3 runs to 12 residues. CDR1 and CDR2 from the germline V gene are DFQATT and SNEGSKA (reference sequence). Trimming removed 3 bases at V and 4 bases at J, with 7 bases between. The CDR3 DNA follows: TGCAGTGCTAGGTTACTTTACAATGAGCAGTTCTTC. It translates to CSARLLYNEQFF.

There are a few counts of this clonotype. The V call is TRBV11-3, the J call TRBJ1-6; 9 bases match TRBD1. This CDR3 is built from 16 residues. From germline, CDR1 is SGHNT and CDR2 YENEEA. V was pared by 4 bases and J by 10 bases, with 11 bases of the junction left unmatched. CDR3 sequence: CASSYSVGDRASPLHF. The CDR3 region has the DNA TGTGCCAGCAGCTACTCCGTGGGGGACAGGGCATCACCCCTCCACTTT.

This clonotype was detected only a few times. CDR3 DNA: TGCGCCAGCAGCTCCGGGACAGCTGCAACTAATGAAAAACTGTTTTTT. It encodes CASSSGTAATNEKLFF. The gene calls are TRBV5-1 and TRBJ1-4; 7 bases agree with TRBD1. Germline lookup yields CDR1 SGHRS and CDR2 YFSETQ. The CDR3 is 16 residues long. V trimming: 3 bases; J trimming: 0 bases; junction bases outside the gene matches: 5. Variable domain in full (rest from reference TRBV5-1 and TRBJ1-4): KAGVTQTPRYLIKTRGQQVTLSCSPISGHRSVSWYQQTPGQGLQFLFEYFSETQRNKGNFPGRFSGRQFSNSRSEMNVSTLELGDSALYLCASSSGTAATNEKLFFGSGTQLSVL.

In its sample, this clonotype was seen a few times. V usage is TRBV12-3 or TRBV12-4 and J usage is TRBJ2-7; perhaps TRBD1 as D (8 bases). Trimming removed 7 bases from V and 2 bases from J, with 15 bases in between. This CDR3 is 14 amino acids long. The CDR3 bases are TGTGCCAGCACCCGGACAGGGAGGGCCTACGAGCAGTACTTC. Translating it yields CASTRTGRAYEQYF.

The gene calls are TRBV12-3 or TRBV12-4 and TRBJ1-5; tentative D call: TRBD1 (6 bases). V was pared by 6 bases and J by 4 bases, with 13 bases between. The CDR3 has 14 residues. Written as DNA, the CDR3 is TGTGCCAGCAGCCGTGCGGGGGCTAATCAGCCCCAGCATTTT. The encoded protein is CASSRAGANQPQHF.

This chain connects TRBV21-1 to TRBJ2-3; TRBD1, as called in the table, went unchecked against the DNA. TRBV21-1 is designated a pseudogene. This CDR3 has 18 amino acids. The CDR3 reads CASSKTQNRGLRTDTQYF. CDR3 DNA: TGTGCCAGCTCAAAGACGCAGAACAGGGGGCTTCGGACAGATACGCAGTATTTT.

A few counts support this clonotype. The chain joins TRBV20-1 to TRBJ2-3; 8 bases align to TRBD1. CDR1 is DFQATT and CDR2 is SNEGSKA in the germline V gene (reference sequence). This CDR3 contains 13 residues. V lost 6 bases, J lost 3 bases, and 5 bases stayed unmatched. In DNA form, the CDR3 reads TGCAGTGCCCGACAGGGGTGGACAGATACGCAGTATTTT. Protein sequence: CSARQGWTDTQYF.

The chain links TRBV20-1 to TRBJ2-3; no firm D call. The germline V gene has CDR1 DFQATT and CDR2 SNEGSKA (reference sequence). Trimming stripped 1 base from V and 6 bases from J, with 5 bases between. This CDR3 has 11 residues. CDR3 bases: TGCAGTGCTAGAGTGCAGGATACGCAGTATTTT. This sequence encodes CSARVQDTQYF.

V usage is TRBV5-4 and J usage is TRBJ1-5; D uncertain. Germline-derived CDR1 and CDR2 are SGHNT and YYREEE (reference sequence). Trimming removed 4 bases at V and 6 bases at J, with 17 bases between. This CDR3 is 15 amino acids long. The CDR3 nucleotides are TGTGCCAGCAGCCAGTCTGGAGGGCGAGCTCAGCCCCAGCATTTT. Encoded protein: CASSQSGGRAQPQHF.

This clonotype was counted between two and nine times. The J gene is TRBJ1-2, the V gene TRBV6-6, with 9 bases matching TRBD1. Germline V lookup: CDR1 MNHNY, CDR2 SVGAGI (reference sequence). V lost 6 bases to trimming and J lost 6 bases; unmatched junction nucleotides: 8. The CDR3 spans 14 residues. The CDR3 sequence: CASSWDRAGDGYTF. DNA of the CDR3: TGTGCCAGCAGCTGGGACAGGGCGGGGGATGGCTACACCTTC.

About this clonotype itself: A much larger clone sits a single nucleotide away, making a read error possible. This sequence joins TRBV9 and TRBJ2-5; no firm D call. Per germline, CDR1 SGDLS and CDR2 YYNGEE. Trimming took 4 bases from V and 11 from J, leaving 21 bases between them. This CDR3 region has 14 residues. In DNA, the CDR3 is TGTGCCAGCAGCCGGGCCGCCCCTTACAATGAGCAGTACTTC. It yields the protein CASSRAAPYNEQYF.

This rearrangement joins TRBV5-1 to TRBJ2-3; D remains ambiguous. Per germline, CDR1 SGHRS and CDR2 YFSETQ. V was shortened by 2 bases and J by 0 bases, with 10 bases between the two germline ends. The CDR3 is made up of 15 amino acids. DNA for the CDR3: TGCGCCAGCAGCTTCATGGATCGTAGCACAGATACGCAGTATTTT. It translates to CASSFMDRSTDTQYF.

Many counts were recorded for this clonotype. The chain has TRBV12-5 and TRBJ2-7; weak D call: TRBD1 (5 bases). The CDR3 is 13 amino acids. V shed 9 bases and J shed 5 bases, with 17 bases lying between them. Germline V gene sequence: CDR1 LGHNT, CDR2 FRNRAP. The CDR3 region is CARRDSQYDEQYF. The DNA of the CDR3 is TGTGCTAGGAGAGACAGCCAATATGACGAGCAGTACTTC.

This clonotype has at least ten counts. The genes are TRBV7-2 and TRBJ2-3; 13 nucleotides match TRBD2. Per germline, CDR1 SGHTA and CDR2 FQGNSA. CDR3 size: 16 residues. J gave up 4 bases and V 5 bases, and 6 bases lay outside the gene matches. CDR3 bases: TGTGCCAGCAGCCACTGGACTAGCGGGAGATCAGATACGCAGTATTTT. This codes for CASSHWTSGRSDTQYF. Filled out from reference TRBV7-2 and TRBJ2-3, the complete variable domain reads GAGVSQSPSNKVTEKGKDVELRCDPISGHTALYWYRQSLGQGLEFLIYFQGNSAPDKSGLPSDRFSAERTGGSVSTLTIQRTQQEDSAVYLCASSHWTSGRSDTQYFGPGTRLTVL.

The chain uses TRBV5-1 and TRBJ2-2, with D perhaps assigned TRBD1 or TRBD2 (6 bases each). Germline-derived CDR1 and CDR2 are SGHRS and YFSETQ. The CDR3 covers 15 residues. V lost 0 bases to trimming and J lost 4 bases, with 10 bases between them. CDR3 nucleotides: TGCGCCAGCAGCTTGGCCAGGGGACTCACCGGGGAGCTGTTTTTT. Amino acids: CASSLARGLTGELFF.

The V gene is TRBV2, the J gene TRBJ1-2; D is perhaps TRBD1 (6 bases). This CDR3 has 13 amino acids. Germline lookup yields CDR1 SNHLY and CDR2 FYNNEI. Between the trimmed V and J ends, which lost 6 bases and 8 bases, there was a span of 16 bases. The DNA for the CDR3 is TGTGCCAGCAGGGGGGACACTCGGAGGGGCTACACCTTC. Residues: CASRGDTRRGYTF.

The V gene is TRBV6-5, the J gene TRBJ2-7; 8 bases fit TRBD1. Germline V lookup: CDR1 MNHEY, CDR2 SVGAGI. The trim removed 6 bases at V and 3 bases at J, leaving 13 bases unmatched. There are 16 residues in the CDR3. CDR3 region: CASSQSGQGGRYEQYF. As DNA, the CDR3 is TGTGCCAGCAGCCAATCCGGACAGGGAGGCCGCTACGAGCAGTACTTC.

On this clonotype itself: One junction end disagrees with the germline gene, perhaps due to a read error. The chain couples TRBV9 to TRBJ2-2; 7 bases fit TRBD1. From germline, CDR1 is SGDLS and CDR2 YYNGEE. CDR3 size: 15 residues. The CDR3 DNA is TGTGCCAGCAGCCCCCGACAGGGTCTCACCCGGGAGCTGTTTTTT. Translated: CASSPRQGLTRELFF.

This clonotype has a handful of counts. The junction and the germline gene differ at one end; a read error may be behind it. This chain links TRBV12-3 or TRBV12-4 with TRBJ2-5; 11 bases map to TRBD2. The CDR3 length is 16 residues. The chain's CDR3 is CSSSLASGRIAETQYF. Here the CDR3 DNA reads TGTTCCAGCAGTCTCGCTAGCGGGAGGATTGCGGAGACCCAGTACTTC.

CDR3 amino acids: CASGLFQGWANEKLFF. The CDR3 DNA sequence: TGTGCTAGTGGTTTGTTCCAGGGTTGGGCTAATGAAAAACTGTTTTTT. This chain joins TRBV12-5 and TRBJ1-4; D might be TRBD1 (5 bases). CDR3 length: 16 residues. Looked up from germline, CDR1 is LGHNT and CDR2 is FRNRAP. Trimming took 2 bases from V and 3 from J, leaving 13 bases between them.

The rearrangement links TRBV6-1 to TRBJ2-1; 10 bases are shared with TRBD1. The germline gives CDR1 MNHNS, CDR2 SASEGT. J was trimmed by 6 bases and V by 3 bases; bases with no gene match: 8. The CDR3 covers 16 residues. CDR3 nucleotide sequence: TGTGCCAGCAGTGATCCCGGGACAGGGGCCGCCAATGAGCAGTTCTTC. This translates into CASSDPGTGAANEQFF.